What follows are 28 T cell receptor beta chains derived from one specimen sequenced in a study of T-cell reconstitution after alpha-beta-depleted transplantation in children (dated by TCRdb to the mid-2010s). Libraries were built with PCR. Sequencing took place on an Illumina HiSeq 2500. To normalize quantification of the TCRbeta repertoire, the TCR libraries were built with molecular barcoding that relied on unique molecular identifiers. The raw public data were reprocessed by TCRdb itself: fastp quality trimming at Q25, MiXCR clonotype calling, in-frame beta chains only. Each entry merges the rows of one CDR3 protein and shows their most common DNA and genes. The sample table holds around 490,000 distinct CDR3 sequences, of which about an eighth were seen once. Clones ranked in the top ten supply around 15% of the sample. The sample's treatment or condition label, decoded: allogeneic hematopoietic cell transplantation with graft depleted of TCRalphabeta T cells and CD19 B cells.

The sample in question was PBMCs, mostly from graft donor cells, obtained 180 days after TCRalphabeta/CD19-depleted stem cell transplant. The receptors were sampled from a female patient under 10 years old who had a stem cell transplant for aplastic anemia, so the T cells may come from the graft donor.

The chain combines TRBV5-6 with TRBJ2-4, with D maybe TRBD1 (6 bases). Per the germline V gene, CDR1 is SGHDT and CDR2 is YYEEEE. Deletions cut 1 base from V and 2 bases from J, with 13 bases between. The CDR3 consists of 16 residues. CDR3 in amino acids: CASSLCVQGPKNIQYF. DNA of the CDR3: TGTGCCAGCAGCTTGTGCGTTCAGGGGCCCAAAAACATTCAGTACTTC.

The rearrangement links TRBV20-1 to TRBJ2-1; D is perhaps TRBD1 (6 bases). The CDR3 has 14 amino acids. CDR1 is DFQATT, CDR2 SNEGSKA, per germline (reference sequence). V was shortened by 2 bases and J by 3 bases, with 11 bases between the two germline ends. As DNA, the CDR3 is TGCAGTGCTAGATCAGGGGAAGTCTACAATGAGCAGTTCTTC. Protein: CSARSGEVYNEQFF.

This clonotype was seen a handful of times. The rearrangement joins TRBV9 to TRBJ1-2; D gene uncertain. The CDR3 covers 15 residues. Trimming took 0 bases from V and 0 from J, leaving 9 bases between them. Germline CDR1 is SGDLS and CDR2 is YYNGEE. CDR3 nucleotide sequence: TGTGCCAGCAGCGTAGACAGCGACACTAACTATGGCTACACCTTC. Translation gives CASSVDSDTNYGYTF.

The table lists this clonotype with many counts. V gene TRBV3-1 combines with J gene TRBJ2-7, with 9 bases identical to TRBD1. CDR3 length: 15 amino acids. The germline V gene has CDR1 LGHDT and CDR2 YNNKEL (reference sequence). Losses at the gene ends were 4 bases for V and 0 bases for J; bases not matched to a gene: 4. CDR3 sequence: CASSPGQGGSYEQYV. In nucleotides, the CDR3 is TGTGCCAGCAGCCCGGGACAGGGCGGCTCCTACGAGCAGTACGTC.

The genes are TRBV6-1 and TRBJ2-1, with 11 bases aligning to TRBD2. CDR1 is MNHNS and CDR2 is SASEGT in the germline V gene. Germline trimming cut 5 bases from V and 7 bases from J; bases unmatched to any gene: 10. The CDR3 has 16 residues. This chain's CDR3 is CASSPSGTSGQNEQFF. The CDR3 nucleotides read TGTGCCAGCAGTCCCTCCGGGACTAGCGGTCAGAATGAGCAGTTCTTC.

The chain combines TRBV20-1 with TRBJ1-2, with D unclear. V was shortened by 1 base and J by 2 bases, with 8 bases between the two germline ends. CDR1 is DFQATT, CDR2 SNEGSKA, per germline (reference sequence). The CDR3 contains 13 residues. The CDR3 loop reads CSARVPGNYGYTF. The DNA for the CDR3 is TGCAGTGCTAGAGTGCCAGGAAACTATGGCTACACCTTC.

The genes are TRBV5-1 and TRBJ2-2, with a tentative D call TRBD1 (6 bases). Looked up from germline, CDR1 is SGHRS and CDR2 is YFSETQ. The CDR3 spans 14 residues. The V gene lost 5 bases and the J gene lost 6 bases, with 14 bases spanning the gap. CDR3 sequence reads: CASRSPQGPGELFF. The DNA of the CDR3 is TGCGCCAGCAGAAGCCCACAGGGACCCGGGGAGCTGTTTTTT.

About this clonotype itself: A much larger clone sits a single nucleotide away, making a read error possible. The J gene is TRBJ2-2, the V gene TRBV27; D remains ambiguous. CDR3 size: 15 residues. Germline V CDR1 and CDR2: MNHEY, SMNVEV (reference sequence). CDR3 sequence reads: CASSFAVGFTWELFF. CDR3 DNA sequence: TGTGCCAGCAGTTTCGCGGTTGGCTTCACCTGGGAGCTGTTTTTT.

The chain employs TRBV20-1 and TRBJ2-3, with 8 bases matching TRBD2. The CDR3 sequence is 14 residues long. Germline V gene data show CDR1 as DFQATT and CDR2 as SNEGSKA (reference sequence). V lost 2 bases, J lost 7 bases, and 8 bases stayed unmatched. CDR3 sequence: CSARIGAGAYTQYF. CDR3 DNA sequence: TGCAGTGCTAGAATCGGAGCGGGGGCATATACGCAGTATTTT.

This clonotype was found a few times. The V and J genes are TRBV18 and TRBJ1-2; D perhaps matches TRBD1 (6 bases). The V and J ends lost 3 bases and 1 base respectively, with 9 bases between them. Per the germline V gene, CDR1 is KGHSH and CDR2 is LQKENI. This CDR3 contains 14 residues. This CDR3 reads CASSPSDSNYGYTF. The CDR3 nucleotides are TGTGCCAGCTCACCCTCGGACAGTAACTATGGCTACACCTTC.

The V and J genes are TRBV9 and TRBJ2-3, with 8 bases lining up with TRBD2. The CDR3 runs to 17 residues. Germline CDR1 and CDR2: SGDLS and YYNGEE. V lost 5 bases to trimming and J lost 0 bases; unmatched junction nucleotides: 11. In DNA form, the CDR3 reads TGTGCCAGCAGTTCTTCCGGGACTAGGTATAGCACAGATACGCAGTATTTT. This gives the protein CASSSSGTRYSTDTQYF.

This clonotype was found many times. The CDR3: CASSLGGLLYGYTF. CDR3 bases: TGTGCCAGCAGCTTAGGGGGACTTCTATATGGCTACACCTTC. V gene TRBV7-9 combines with J gene TRBJ1-2; D may be TRBD1 (5 bases). Trimming removed 1 base from V and 5 bases from J, with 11 bases in between. The CDR3 consists of 14 residues. Germline-derived CDR1 and CDR2 are SEHNR and FQNEAQ (reference sequence). The full variable domain, rest sourced from reference TRBV7-9 and TRBJ1-2, is DTGVSQNPRHKITKRGQNVTFRCDPISEHNRLYWYRQTLGQGPEFLTYFQNEAQLEKSRLLSDRFSAERPKGSFSTLEIQRTEQGDSAMYLCASSLGGLLYGYTFGSGTRLTVV.

This clonotype turned up a few times. The chain links TRBV28 to TRBJ2-4, with D tentatively TRBD1 or TRBD2 (5 bases each). The CDR3 is 15 residues long. The germline V gene has CDR1 MDHEN and CDR2 SYDVKM. V was clipped by 2 bases and J by 7 bases, with 15 bases between them. This chain's CDR3 is CASSLDFRDRNIQYF. The DNA for the CDR3 is TGTGCCAGCAGTTTAGATTTTCGGGACCGTAACATTCAGTACTTC.

This clonotype was counted a few times. The chain combines TRBV2 with TRBJ2-1; perhaps TRBD2 as D (7 bases). From germline, CDR1 is SNHLY and CDR2 FYNNEI. V was pared by 8 bases and J by 0 bases, with 14 bases between. CDR3 length: 15 amino acids. The CDR3 loop is CASGGGLASYNEQFF. The DNA of the CDR3 is TGTGCCAGCGGGGGGGGGCTCGCCTCCTACAATGAGCAGTTCTTC. The variable domain in full, completed from reference TRBV2 and TRBJ2-1, reads EPEVTQTPSHQVTQMGQEVILRCVPISNHLYFYWYRQILGQKVEFLVSFYNNEISEKSEIFDDQFSVERPDGSNFTLKIRSTKLEDSAMYFCASGGGLASYNEQFFGPGTRLTVL.

In this sample, this clonotype turned up many times. Here the CDR3 DNA reads TGTGCCAGCAGCTTAGGGGGGACTAGCGGCACCCCCGGGACAGATACGCAGTATTTT. Amino acid sequence: CASSLGGTSGTPGTDTQYF. This chain links TRBV11-1 with TRBJ2-3, with 11 bases lining up with TRBD2. CDR1 SGHAT and CDR2 FQDESV come from the germline V gene (reference sequence). CDR3 length equals 19 residues. The junction had 12 bases not matched to a gene; V was cut back by 1 base and J by 3 bases. Drawing the rest from reference TRBV11-1 and TRBJ2-3, the complete variable domain is EAEVAQSPRYKITEKSQAVAFWCDPISGHATLYWYRQILGQGPELLVQFQDESVVDDSQLPKDRFSAERLKGVDSTLKIQPAELGDSAMYLCASSLGGTSGTPGTDTQYFGPGTRLTVL.

This clonotype was picked up a small number of times. This sequence joins TRBV12-5 and TRBJ2-1, with TRBD2 matching over 8 bases. CDR1 and CDR2 (germline): LGHNT, FRNRAP. This CDR3 has 15 residues. With V trimmed by 5 bases and J by 9 bases, 12 bases remained unmatched. CDR3 protein: CASGGGAGVSGEQFF. The CDR3 DNA sequence: TGTGCTAGTGGTGGGGGAGCGGGAGTATCGGGTGAGCAGTTCTTC.

This rearrangement joins TRBV20-1 to TRBJ2-5, with a weak D call TRBD2 (5 bases). CDR3 size: 14 residues. Deletions cut 0 bases from V and 7 bases from J, with 15 bases between. The germline gives CDR1 DFQATT, CDR2 SNEGSKA (reference sequence). DNA for the CDR3: TGCAGTGCTAGAGATAGAAGGGAGTTTGCGACCCAGTACTTC. Translation gives CSARDRREFATQYF.

V usage is TRBV28 and J usage is TRBJ2-1, with D possibly matching TRBD2 (6 bases). Germline V CDR1 and CDR2: MDHEN, SYDVKM. The V end was cut by 8 bases, the J end by 2 bases, with 22 bases between. The CDR3 contains 17 residues. CDR3 DNA: TGTGCCAGCGATCCTCTCTTCGCGGGAAGAGCCTACAATGAGCAGTTCTTC. Translation: CASDPLFAGRAYNEQFF.

This clonotype has a count of ten or more. The chain joins TRBV28 to TRBJ1-1; no clear D. The CDR3 has 16 residues. Germline V gene lookup returns CDR1 MDHEN and CDR2 SYDVKM. Trimming cost V 3 bases and J 4 bases, with 18 bases left between them. CDR3 amino acids: CASSFSLGPEGTEAFF. The CDR3 nucleotides read TGTGCCAGCAGTTTCTCCCTTGGGCCAGAGGGCACTGAAGCTTTCTTT.

The chain recombines TRBV20-1 with TRBJ2-7; 7 bases match TRBD2. The CDR3 consists of 15 residues. In germline, CDR1 is DFQATT, CDR2 SNEGSKA (reference sequence). V gave up 0 bases and J gave up 3 bases; unmatched junction bases: 8. This chain's CDR3 is CSAREGGDGDYEQYF. DNA for the CDR3: TGCAGTGCTAGAGAGGGGGGGGACGGAGACTACGAGCAGTACTTC.

This rearrangement joins TRBV15 to TRBJ1-4, with TRBD1 matching 7 bases. This CDR3 comprises 16 residues. After removal of 0 bases from V and 7 bases from J, the junction contained 8 bases not matched to a gene. Germline CDR1 is LNHNV and CDR2 is YYDKDF (reference sequence). CDR3 in DNA: TGTGCCACCAGCAGAGATTTACAGGGGACGTTTGAAAAACTGTTTTTT. Protein product: CATSRDLQGTFEKLFF.

Only a few counts were recorded for this clonotype. The V gene is TRBV5-1, the J gene TRBJ1-4, with D hard to call. The CDR3 covers 16 residues. Germline V gene sequence: CDR1 SGHRS, CDR2 YFSETQ. V was pared by 3 bases and J by 1 base, with 13 bases between. The CDR3 reads CASSSTPDLTNEKLFF. CDR3 sequence (DNA): TGCGCCAGCAGCTCCACCCCGGACTTAACTAATGAAAAACTGTTTTTT.

This sequence joins TRBV6-5 and TRBJ2-3; no clear D gene. The V and J ends lost 6 bases and 1 base respectively, with 14 bases between them. CDR3 length: 15 residues. CDR1 MNHEY and CDR2 SVGAGI come from the germline V gene. The CDR3 coding sequence is TGTGCCAGCAGCTACACCCAGTTCGGCACAGATACGCAGTATTTT. It encodes CASSYTQFGTDTQYF.

This clonotype was counted at least ten times. This chain links TRBV27 with TRBJ2-7, with 7 bases matching TRBD2. There are 17 residues in the CDR3. Per the germline V gene, CDR1 is MNHEY and CDR2 is SMNVEV (reference sequence). J gave up 2 bases and V 6 bases, and 16 bases lay outside the gene matches. The CDR3, as DNA: TGTGCCAGCAGCCCGACCCGACTAGCTGGAAGGGCCTACGAGCAGTACTTC. Its protein product is CASSPTRLAGRAYEQYF.

The genes are TRBV12-3 or TRBV12-4 and TRBJ2-1; the D gene is possibly TRBD1 (5 bases). V dropped 7 bases and J dropped 7 bases, with 17 bases sitting between them. The CDR3 sequence is 14 residues long. CDR3 coding DNA: TGTGCCAGCAAAAGTCCGTCAGGGCCAAATGAGCAGTTCTTC. Translated, it gives CASKSPSGPNEQFF.

The chain carries TRBV20-1 and TRBJ2-5; 9 nucleotides agree with TRBD2. Germline CDR1 reads DFQATT; CDR2 reads SNEGSKA (reference sequence). V lost 6 bases, J lost 7 bases, and 18 bases stayed unmatched. CDR3 length: 16 amino acids. The CDR3 region has the DNA TGCAGTGCAGAAGCTAGCGGGGCTCCCTACCGGGGGACCCAGTACTTC. Amino acids: CSAEASGAPYRGTQYF.

Only a few counts were recorded for this clonotype. This chain connects TRBV3-1 to TRBJ2-3; D unresolved. The CDR3 length is 11 residues. Germline V gene sequence: CDR1 LGHDT, CDR2 YNNKEL (reference sequence). V was clipped by 6 bases and J by 2 bases, with 3 bases between them. In DNA, the CDR3 is TGTGCCAGCAGGACCACAGATACGCAGTATTTT. Translating gives CASRTTDTQYF.

J is TRBJ2-5 and V is TRBV11-3; no definite D call. Trimming took off 5 bases at V and 3 bases at J, with 13 bases between the two ends. The CDR3 length is 14 residues. Germline CDR1 SGHNT, CDR2 YENEEA. This chain's CDR3 is CASSARAGKETQYF. CDR3 nucleotide sequence: TGTGCCAGCAGCGCCCGGGCCGGCAAAGAGACCCAGTACTTC. Variable domain in full (rest from reference TRBV11-3 and TRBJ2-5): EAGVVQSPRYKIIEKKQPVAFWCNPISGHNTLYWYLQNLGQGPELLIRYENEEAVDDSQLPKDRFSAERLKGVDSTLKIQPAELGDSAVYLCASSARAGKETQYFGPGTRLLVL.